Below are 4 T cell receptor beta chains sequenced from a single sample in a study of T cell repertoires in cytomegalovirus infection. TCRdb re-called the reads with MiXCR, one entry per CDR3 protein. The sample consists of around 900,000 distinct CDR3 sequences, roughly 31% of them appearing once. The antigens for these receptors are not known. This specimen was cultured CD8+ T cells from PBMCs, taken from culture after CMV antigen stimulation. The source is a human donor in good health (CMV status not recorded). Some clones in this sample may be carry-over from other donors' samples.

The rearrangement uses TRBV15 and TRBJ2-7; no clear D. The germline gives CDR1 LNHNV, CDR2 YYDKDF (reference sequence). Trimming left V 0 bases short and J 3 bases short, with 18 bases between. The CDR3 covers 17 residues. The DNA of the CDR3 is TGTGCCACCAGCAGAGATCGTGAGCCAACCCCTAGCTACGAGCAGTACTTC. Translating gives CATSRDREPTPSYEQYF.

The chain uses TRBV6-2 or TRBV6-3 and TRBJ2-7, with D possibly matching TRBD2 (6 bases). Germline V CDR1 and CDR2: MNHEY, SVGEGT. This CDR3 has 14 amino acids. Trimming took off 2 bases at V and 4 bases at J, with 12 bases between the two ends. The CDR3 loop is CASSYPPGAYEQYF. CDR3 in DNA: TGTGCCAGCAGTTACCCACCGGGAGCGTACGAGCAGTACTTC.

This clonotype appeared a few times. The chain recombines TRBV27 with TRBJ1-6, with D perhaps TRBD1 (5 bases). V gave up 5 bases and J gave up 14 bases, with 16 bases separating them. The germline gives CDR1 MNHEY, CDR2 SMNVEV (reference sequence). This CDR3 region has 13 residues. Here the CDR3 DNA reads TGTGCCAGCAGTCCCTCGGGGGAGGGGACCCTCCACTTT. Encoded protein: CASSPSGEGTLHF.

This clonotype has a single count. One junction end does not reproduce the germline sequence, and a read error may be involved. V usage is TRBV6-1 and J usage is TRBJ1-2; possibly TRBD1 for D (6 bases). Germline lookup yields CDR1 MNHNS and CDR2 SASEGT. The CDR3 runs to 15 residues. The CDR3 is CVSKGFRGQNYGYTF. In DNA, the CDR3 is TGTGTCAGCAAGGGATTCCGGGGGCAGAACTATGGCTACACCTTC.